This entry lists 5 T cell receptor beta chains sequenced from one sample in a study of OX40 agonist ivuxolimab in advanced cancers. The method was immunoSEQ multiplex PCR; TCRdb's version includes in-frame clones alone and lacks a portion of them. Here the sample spans 25,000 to 40,000 clones, about four fifths being singletons. Sequenced here: CD4+ or CD8+ T cells sorted from blood, sampled in a trial of the OX40 agonist ivuxolimab. The receptors come from an adult with an advanced solid tumor such as melanoma, head and neck, liver or kidney cancer.

The rearrangement links TRBV2 to TRBJ1-5; no definite D call. V was shortened by 0 bases and J by 8 bases, with 23 bases between the two germline ends. Germline loops: CDR1 SNHLY, CDR2 FYNNEI. The CDR3 runs 18 residues. The CDR3 spells CASSEARIGPEVVKPQHF. The CDR3 bases are TGTGCCAGCAGTGAAGCGCGAATAGGACCAGAGGTTGTGAAGCCCCAGCATTTT.

This clone was seen only a few times. This chain links TRBV28 with TRBJ2-7, with 14 bases that match TRBD2. The CDR3 spans 17 residues. Germline loops: CDR1 MDHEN, CDR2 SYDVKM. The V segment lost 6 bases and the J segment 0 bases; nucleotides outside the gene matches: 7. The CDR3 DNA reads TGTGCCAGCAGGCTGACTAGCGGGAGGGCCAGCTCCTACGAGCAGTACTTC. Residues: CASRLTSGRASSYEQYF.

V gene TRBV15 combines with J gene TRBJ2-1, with 8 bases fitting TRBD2. The ends lost 0 bases at V and 4 bases at J; junction bases unmatched: 5. Looked up from germline, CDR1 is LNHNV and CDR2 is YYDKDF (reference sequence). This CDR3 is built from 16 residues. CDR3 coding DNA: TGTGCCACCAGCAGAGATCGGGCTAGCGGGTACAATGAGCAGTTCTTC. Translating it yields CATSRDRASGYNEQFF.

As for this clone: Germline is not matched at one junction end, which may reflect a read error. J is TRBJ2-2 and V is TRBV2; 10 bases are shared with TRBD2. Germline assignment: CDR1 SNHLY and CDR2 FYNNEI. The CDR3 has 16 residues. DNA for the CDR3: TGTGCCAGCATTGAAGGACTAGCGGCGGGGGCCGGGGAGCTGTTTTTT. This translates into CASIEGLAAGAGELFF.

The chain carries TRBV6-5 and TRBJ1-5; no clear D gene. Trimming took 6 bases from V and 2 from J, leaving 14 bases between them. Per germline, CDR1 MNHEY and CDR2 SVGAGI. The CDR3 consists of 15 residues. The CDR3 sequence: CASSTTGRGNQPQHF. The CDR3 nucleotides read TGTGCCAGCAGCACAACCGGACGGGGCAATCAGCCCCAGCATTTT.